The sequence of this T cell receptor (beta chain) was determined in a study of cytomegalovirus exposure and HLA in healthy donors. Findings and limits, study-wide: In the analysis, some V segments, TRBV6-2 and TRBV6-3 included, were excluded as indistinguishable. Only CMV serostatus was available as immune exposure information. In a later analysis, the majority of CMV-associated beta chains seemingly showed HLA restriction. The study labeled 150 to 200 TCR beta chains cytomegalovirus-associated.

The germline gives CDR1 SGDLS, CDR2 YYNGEE. J gave up 0 bases and V 2 bases, and 13 bases lay outside the gene matches. This CDR3 contains 20 residues. Researchers ran the PCR with 60 Vbeta and 13 Jbeta primers. Using immunoSEQ multiplex PCR, the repertoire was profiled, and TCRdb retains in-frame clones only, with some absent. Of 200,000 to 250,000 clones listed, around 89% are singletons. The table lists this clone with a count of one. Its antigen is unknown. This receptor was identified in a woman aged 18-29 years in good health and CMV-seronegative. The rearrangement uses TRBV9 and TRBJ2-1, with 11 bases matching TRBD2. Sequenced sample: PBMCs. CDR3 sequence (DNA): TGTGCCAGCAGCGTCGCCCCCCTAGCGGGGGGACCAAGCTCCTACAATGAGCAGTTCTTC. Translated, it gives CASSVAPLAGGPSSYNEQFF.